This TCR beta chain was sequenced for a study of blood T cell repertoires in COVID-19 (dated by TCRdb to about 2020). With respect to the entire study: Collaborator samples came from the United States, Italy and Spain and covered acute and convalescent phases of COVID-19. The prospective study material was composed of cDNA or gDNA derived from T cells, B-cell-depleted T cells, or PBMCs. Deeply sampled blood TCRbeta repertoires from subjects exposed to, actively infected with, or recovered from COVID-19 were included in the dataset. The repertoires were released in a freely available public database intended as a resource for research on the immune response to SARS-CoV-2. The samples were drawn from two sources: the first 160 participants of the ongoing ImmuneRACE study, and fewer than 1,500 subjects contributed by 6 global collaborators. Nearly every sample came with metadata listing a de-identified subject ID, COVID-19 status, age in years and sex. Where available, HLA class I and class II types were taken from metadata supplied by the sample provider and were not determined by assay-based typing.

This clone occurred a few times. Its antigen remains undetermined. Within one base of it there is no much larger clone, and no base qualities were kept. Looking up the germline V gene (reference sequence) yields CDR1 GTSNPN and CDR2 SVGIG. The CDR3 runs 14 residues from the cysteine to the phenylalanine. Just the 42-base CDR3 DNA is kept, in frame starting at base 1. V is pared back by 1 base and J by 7 bases, with 11 bases lying between the germline termini. TCRbeta CDR3 regions were amplified from genomic DNA using the immunoSEQ Assay, a bias-controlled multiplex PCR. The published analysis was carried out like this. The number of nucleated cells in each sample was estimated from the amplification of reference gene primers within the assay. To quantify the absolute abundance of each unique TCRbeta CDR3 rearrangement, sequence reads were collapsed and filtered. For each sample, productive Simpson clonality was calculated as the square root of Simpson's diversity index across productive rearrangements. TCRdb took over this immuneACCESS table, retaining in-frame rearrangements with V and J assigned. Such tables are incomplete; in checked studies, under half of the missing clones stem from an unresolved V gene, and the remainder is unexplained. D and trimming were read from the DNA, whereas the V and J calls and clone size are those reported in that table. Counted in this sample were about 150,000 clones; around 85% of them appeared once. The biggest ten clones account for around 6.2% of the sample.

Enrolling through a virtual design, the prospective study's participants ranged in age from roughly 18 to 89 years and lived across roughly 24 United States geographic areas. To assign participants to cohorts, the prospective study relied on clinical history that participants themselves reported in a screening survey and a study questionnaire. For ImmuneRACE Cohort 3, a participant was defined as recovered based on two consecutive negative NP/OP PCR tests, clearance by a healthcare professional, or resolution of symptoms. Mobile phlebotomists in the prospective study collected whole blood, serum and a nasopharyngeal or oropharyngeal swab from every participant. Participants in the prospective study had the option to provide additional blood draws and questionnaires over a 2-month period. Blood samples from the prospective study were shipped frozen or at room temperature prior to DNA extraction.

Results and caveats for the whole study, not just this receptor: Clinical and demographic metadata were provided uncurated, with the amount varying by source and participant.

The chain uses TRBV30 and TRBJ1-6; TRBD1 is perhaps the D gene, given 6 matching bases. The specimen was PBMCs or T cells enriched from blood (not recorded which). This clonotype was sampled from a woman aged 40 to 50 who had recovered from COVID-19. Here the CDR3 is given as CAWSAGEKNSPLHF. In nucleotides, the sequence is TGTGCCTGGAGTGCAGGGGAAAAAAATTCACCCCTCCACTTT.